Reported below is one T cell receptor beta chain. The antigen is unknown. Running of the v3.0 immunoSEQ assay took place at survey level. Assay used: immunoSEQ multiplex PCR; TCRdb lists only in-frame clones, some missing. The sample consists of 25,000 to 30,000 clones, 65% to 85% of them appearing once. Looked up from germline, CDR1 is SGDLS and CDR2 is YYNGEE. The CDR3 runs to 15 residues. Unmatched junction bases numbered 10, after V lost 3 bases and J lost 5 bases. These data come from a study of long-term antiretroviral therapy in people with HIV. Overall study results and limits: Post-ART samples showed increased diversity that remained below transplant donor control levels. Versus controls, repertoires in people with HIV had narrower CDR3 length ranges. Investigators report no available data on ART adherence, viral resistance or therapy changes. Clones expanded before ART dominated the repertoire at all time points.

The chain links TRBV9 to TRBJ1-2, with 7 positions matching TRBD1. This TCR was sampled from a man younger than 35 with HIV. Source: unsorted PBMCs, taken 0.4 years after starting antiretroviral therapy. The CDR3 loop is CASSESAGTEYGYTF. CDR3 DNA: TGTGCCAGCAGCGAGAGCGCCGGGACAGAATATGGCTACACCTTC.